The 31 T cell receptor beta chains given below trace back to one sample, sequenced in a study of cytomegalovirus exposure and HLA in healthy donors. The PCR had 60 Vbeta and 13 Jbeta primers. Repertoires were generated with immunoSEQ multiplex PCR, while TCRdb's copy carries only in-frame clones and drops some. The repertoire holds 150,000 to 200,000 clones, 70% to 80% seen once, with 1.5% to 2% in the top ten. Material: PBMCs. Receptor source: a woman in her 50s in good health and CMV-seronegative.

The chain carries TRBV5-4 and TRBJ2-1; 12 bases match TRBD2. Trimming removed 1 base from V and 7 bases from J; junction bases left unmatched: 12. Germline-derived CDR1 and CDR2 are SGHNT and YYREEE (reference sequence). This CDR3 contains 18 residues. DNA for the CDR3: TGTGCCAGCAGCTTGTCCCCTACTAGCGGGGGGCCAGGGAATGAGCAGTTCTTC. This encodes CASSLSPTSGGPGNEQFF.

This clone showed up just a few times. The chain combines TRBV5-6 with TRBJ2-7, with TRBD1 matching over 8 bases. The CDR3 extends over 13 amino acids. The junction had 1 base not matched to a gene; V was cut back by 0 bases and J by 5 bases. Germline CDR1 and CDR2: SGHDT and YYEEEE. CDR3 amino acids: CASSLGGQDEQYF. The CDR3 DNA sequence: TGTGCCAGCAGCTTGGGGGGACAGGACGAGCAGTACTTC.

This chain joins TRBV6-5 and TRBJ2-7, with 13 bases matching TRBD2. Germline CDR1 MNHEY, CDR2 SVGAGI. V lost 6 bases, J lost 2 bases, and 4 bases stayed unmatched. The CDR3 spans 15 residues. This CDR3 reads CASSRGLAGTYEQYF. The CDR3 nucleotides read TGTGCCAGCAGCCGGGGACTAGCGGGAACCTACGAGCAGTACTTC.

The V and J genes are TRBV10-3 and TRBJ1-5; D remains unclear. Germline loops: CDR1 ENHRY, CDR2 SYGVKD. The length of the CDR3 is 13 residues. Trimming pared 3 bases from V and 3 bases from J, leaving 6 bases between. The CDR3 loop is CAISDLVNQPQHF. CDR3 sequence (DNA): TGTGCCATCAGTGATTTAGTCAATCAGCCCCAGCATTTT.

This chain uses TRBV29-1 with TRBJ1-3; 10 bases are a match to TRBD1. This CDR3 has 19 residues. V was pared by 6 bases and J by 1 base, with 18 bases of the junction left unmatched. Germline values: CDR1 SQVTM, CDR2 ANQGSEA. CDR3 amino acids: CSVRETGGLGGMSGNTIYF. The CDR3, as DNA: TGCAGCGTACGAGAGACAGGGGGCTTAGGTGGTATGTCTGGAAACACCATATATTTT.

DNA for the CDR3: TGCGCCAGCAGCCGCGGGAGGGGGGCGAACACCGGGGAGCTGTTTTTT. Its translation is CASSRGRGANTGELFF. This sequence joins TRBV4-3 and TRBJ2-2, with 9 bases matching TRBD2. From germline, CDR1 is LGHNA and CDR2 YSLEER. The ends lost 4 bases at V and 0 bases at J; junction bases unmatched: 3. This CDR3 has 16 residues.

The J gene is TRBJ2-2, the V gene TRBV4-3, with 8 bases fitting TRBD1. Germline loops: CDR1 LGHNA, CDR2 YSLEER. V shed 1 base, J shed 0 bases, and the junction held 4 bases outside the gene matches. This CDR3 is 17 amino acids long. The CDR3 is CASSQVGTGSNTGELFF. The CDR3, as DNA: TGCGCCAGCAGCCAAGTTGGGACAGGTTCGAACACCGGGGAGCTGTTTTTT.

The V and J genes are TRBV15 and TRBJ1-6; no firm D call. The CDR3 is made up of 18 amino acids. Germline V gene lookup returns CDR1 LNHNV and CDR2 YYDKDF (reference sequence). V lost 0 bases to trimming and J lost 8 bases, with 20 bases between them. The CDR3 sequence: CATSRDPLVWSAYSPLHF. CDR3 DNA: TGTGCCACCAGCAGAGATCCCCTAGTATGGTCTGCCTATTCACCCCTCCACTTT.

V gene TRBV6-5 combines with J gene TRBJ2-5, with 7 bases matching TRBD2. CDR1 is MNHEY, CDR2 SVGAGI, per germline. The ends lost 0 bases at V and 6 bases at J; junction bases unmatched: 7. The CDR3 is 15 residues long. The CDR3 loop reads CASSYSRLAGQTQYF. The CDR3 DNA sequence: TGTGCCAGCAGTTACTCTAGACTAGCTGGACAGACCCAGTACTTC.

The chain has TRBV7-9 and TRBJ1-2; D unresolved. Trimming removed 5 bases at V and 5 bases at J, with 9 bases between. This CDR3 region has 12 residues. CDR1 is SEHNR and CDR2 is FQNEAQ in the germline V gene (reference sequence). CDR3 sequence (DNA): TGTGCCAGCAGCCCCCCCGGGTATGGCTACACCTTC. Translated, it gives CASSPPGYGYTF.

This chain's CDR3 is CASSLGTGGLRWDEQYF. The CDR3 coding sequence is TGTGCCAGCAGTCTCGGGACAGGGGGTCTTCGCTGGGACGAGCAGTACTTC. This sequence joins TRBV27 and TRBJ2-7, with 11 bases matching TRBD1. CDR1 MNHEY and CDR2 SMNVEV come from the germline V gene (reference sequence). CDR3 length: 17 residues. V lost 5 bases, J lost 5 bases, and 14 bases stayed unmatched.

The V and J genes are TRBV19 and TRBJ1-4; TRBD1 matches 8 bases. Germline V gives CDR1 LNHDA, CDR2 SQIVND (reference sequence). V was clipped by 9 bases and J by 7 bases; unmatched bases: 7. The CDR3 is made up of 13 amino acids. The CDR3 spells CASCRDRGEKLFF. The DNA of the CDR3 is TGTGCCAGCTGCCGCGACAGGGGTGAAAAACTGTTTTTT. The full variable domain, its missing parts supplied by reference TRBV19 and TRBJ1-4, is DGGITQSPKYLFRKEGQNVTLSCEQNLNHDAMYWYRQDPGQGLRLIYYSQIVNDFQKGDIAEGYSVSREKKESFPLTVTSAQKNPTAFYLCASCRDRGEKLFFGSGTQLSVL.

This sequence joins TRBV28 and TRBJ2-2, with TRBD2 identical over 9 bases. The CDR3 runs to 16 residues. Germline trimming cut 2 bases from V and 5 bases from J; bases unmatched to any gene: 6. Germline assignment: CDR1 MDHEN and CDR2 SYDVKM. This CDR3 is CASSLKLAGRTGELFF. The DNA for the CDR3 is TGTGCCAGCAGTTTAAAGCTAGCGGGAAGAACCGGGGAGCTGTTTTTT.

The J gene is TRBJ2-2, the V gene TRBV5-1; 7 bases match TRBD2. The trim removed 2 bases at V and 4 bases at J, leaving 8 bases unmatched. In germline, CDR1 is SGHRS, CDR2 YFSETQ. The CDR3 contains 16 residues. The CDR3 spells CASSFSGATSTGELFF. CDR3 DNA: TGCGCCAGCAGCTTCAGCGGGGCCACGAGCACCGGGGAGCTGTTTTTT.

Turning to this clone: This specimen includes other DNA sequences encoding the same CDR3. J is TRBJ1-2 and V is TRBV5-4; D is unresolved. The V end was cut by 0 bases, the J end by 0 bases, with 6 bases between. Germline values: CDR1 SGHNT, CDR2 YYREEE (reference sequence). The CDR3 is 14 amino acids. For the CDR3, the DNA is TGTGCCAGCAGCTTGGAGAGAGCTAACTATGGCTACACCTTC. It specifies CASSLERANYGYTF.

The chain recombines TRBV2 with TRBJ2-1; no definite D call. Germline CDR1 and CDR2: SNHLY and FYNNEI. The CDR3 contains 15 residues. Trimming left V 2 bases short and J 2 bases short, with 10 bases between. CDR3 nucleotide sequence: TGTGCCAGCAGTGAATGGGCGACAACCTACAATGAGCAGTTCTTC. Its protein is CASSEWATTYNEQFF.

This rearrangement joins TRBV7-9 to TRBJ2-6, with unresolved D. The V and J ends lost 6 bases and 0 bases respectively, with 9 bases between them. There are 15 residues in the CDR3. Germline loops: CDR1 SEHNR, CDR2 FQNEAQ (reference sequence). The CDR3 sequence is CASRSLSSGANVLTF. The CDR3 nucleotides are TGTGCCAGCAGGTCCCTAAGCTCTGGGGCCAACGTCCTGACTTTC. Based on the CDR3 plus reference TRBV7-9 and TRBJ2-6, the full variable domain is DTGVSQNPRHKITKRGQNVTFRCDPISEHNRLYWYRQTLGQGPEFLTYFQNEAQLEKSRLLSDRFSAERPKGSFSTLEIQRTEQGDSAMYLCASRSLSSGANVLTFGAGSRLTVL.

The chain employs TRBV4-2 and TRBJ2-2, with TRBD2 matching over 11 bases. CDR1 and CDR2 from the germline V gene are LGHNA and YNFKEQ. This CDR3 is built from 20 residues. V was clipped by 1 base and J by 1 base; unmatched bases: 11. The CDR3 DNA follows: TGTGCCAGCAGCCAAGCCCCTCGGGGACTAGCGGAGTTGAACACCGGGGAGCTGTTTTTT. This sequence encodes CASSQAPRGLAELNTGELFF.

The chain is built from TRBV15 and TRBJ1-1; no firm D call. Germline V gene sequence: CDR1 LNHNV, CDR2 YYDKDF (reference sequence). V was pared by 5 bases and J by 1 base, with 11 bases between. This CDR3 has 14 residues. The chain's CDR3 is CATSATRGNTEAFF. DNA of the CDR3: TGTGCCACCAGCGCAACTAGAGGGAACACTGAAGCTTTCTTT.

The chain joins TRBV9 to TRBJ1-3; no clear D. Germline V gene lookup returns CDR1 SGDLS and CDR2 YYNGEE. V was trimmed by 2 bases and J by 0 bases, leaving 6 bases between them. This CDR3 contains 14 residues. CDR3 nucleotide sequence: TGTGCCAGCAGCGTGTCCCTCTCTGGAAACACCATATATTTT. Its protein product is CASSVSLSGNTIYF.

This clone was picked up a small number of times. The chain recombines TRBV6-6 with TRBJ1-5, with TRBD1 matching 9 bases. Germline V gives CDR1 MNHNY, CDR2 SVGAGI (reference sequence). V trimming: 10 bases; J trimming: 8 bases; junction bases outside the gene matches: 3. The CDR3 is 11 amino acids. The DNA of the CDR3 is TGTGCCACCGGGACAGGGAAGCCCCAGCATTTT. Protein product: CATGTGKPQHF.

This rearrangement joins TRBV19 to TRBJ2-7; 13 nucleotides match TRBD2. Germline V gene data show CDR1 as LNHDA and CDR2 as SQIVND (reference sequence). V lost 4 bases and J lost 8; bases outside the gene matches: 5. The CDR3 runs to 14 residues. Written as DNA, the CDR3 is TGTGCCAGTAGTACCGGACTAGCGGGAGACCAGCAGTACTTC. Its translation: CASSTGLAGDQQYF.

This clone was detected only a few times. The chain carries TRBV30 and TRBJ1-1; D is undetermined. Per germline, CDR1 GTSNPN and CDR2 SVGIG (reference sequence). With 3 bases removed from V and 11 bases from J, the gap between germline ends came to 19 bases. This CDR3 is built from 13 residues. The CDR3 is CAWSAGIGVDAFF. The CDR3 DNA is TGTGCCTGGAGCGCCGGAATCGGGGTGGACGCTTTCTTT.

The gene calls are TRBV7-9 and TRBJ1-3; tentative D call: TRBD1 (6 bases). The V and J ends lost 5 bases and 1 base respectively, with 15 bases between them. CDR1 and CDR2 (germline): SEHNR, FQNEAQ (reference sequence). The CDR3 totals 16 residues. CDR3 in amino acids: CASSNLQGFSGNTIYF. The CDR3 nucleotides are TGTGCCAGCAGCAATTTACAGGGATTTTCTGGAAACACCATATATTTT.

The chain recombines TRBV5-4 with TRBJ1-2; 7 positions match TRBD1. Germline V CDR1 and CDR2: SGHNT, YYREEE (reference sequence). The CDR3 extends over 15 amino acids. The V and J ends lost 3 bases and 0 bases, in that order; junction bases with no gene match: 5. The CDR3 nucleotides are TGTGCCAGCAGCTCACAGGGGACGACTAACTATGGCTACACCTTC. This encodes CASSSQGTTNYGYTF.

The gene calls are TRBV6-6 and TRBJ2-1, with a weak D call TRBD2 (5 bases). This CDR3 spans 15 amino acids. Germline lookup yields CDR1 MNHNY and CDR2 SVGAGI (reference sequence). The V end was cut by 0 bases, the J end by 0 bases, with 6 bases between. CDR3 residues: CASSYSGSSYNEQFF. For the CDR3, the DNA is TGTGCCAGCAGTTACTCTGGGAGCTCCTACAATGAGCAGTTCTTC.

CDR3: CASSVATGTNTEAFF. CDR3 nucleotides: TGTGCCAGCAGCGTAGCTACAGGGACGAACACTGAAGCTTTCTTT. V and J are TRBV9 and TRBJ1-1; weak D call: TRBD1 (6 bases). The germline V gene encodes CDR1 SGDLS and CDR2 YYNGEE. The CDR3 spans 15 residues. Trimming removed 0 bases at V and 1 base at J, with 10 bases between.

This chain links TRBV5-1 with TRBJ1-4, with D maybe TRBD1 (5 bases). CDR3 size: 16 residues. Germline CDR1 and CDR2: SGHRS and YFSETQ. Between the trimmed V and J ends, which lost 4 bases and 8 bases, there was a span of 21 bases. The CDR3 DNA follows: TGCGCCAGCAGCCCTCGGCATGGCCAGGGTAGAGAAAAACTGTTTTTT. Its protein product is CASSPRHGQGREKLFF.

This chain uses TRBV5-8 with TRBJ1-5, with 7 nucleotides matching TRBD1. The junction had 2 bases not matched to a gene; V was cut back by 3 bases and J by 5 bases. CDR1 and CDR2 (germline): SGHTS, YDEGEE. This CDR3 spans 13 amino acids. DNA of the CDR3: TGTGCCAGCAGCTCCGACAGGGATCAGCCCCAGCATTTT. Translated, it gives CASSSDRDQPQHF.

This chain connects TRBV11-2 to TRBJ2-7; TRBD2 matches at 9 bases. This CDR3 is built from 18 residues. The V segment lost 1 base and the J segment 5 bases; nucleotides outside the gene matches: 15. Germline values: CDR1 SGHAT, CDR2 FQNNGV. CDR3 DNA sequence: TGTGCCAGCAGCTTAGTCCCTCAGGTAGCGGGAGTCCCCCACGAGCAGTACTTC. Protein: CASSLVPQVAGVPHEQYF. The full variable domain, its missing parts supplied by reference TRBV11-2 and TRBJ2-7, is EAGVAQSPRYKIIEKRQSVAFWCNPISGHATLYWYQQILGQGPKLLIQFQNNGVVDDSQLPKDRFSAERLKGVDSTLKIQPAKLEDSAVYLCASSLVPQVAGVPHEQYFGPGTRLTVT.

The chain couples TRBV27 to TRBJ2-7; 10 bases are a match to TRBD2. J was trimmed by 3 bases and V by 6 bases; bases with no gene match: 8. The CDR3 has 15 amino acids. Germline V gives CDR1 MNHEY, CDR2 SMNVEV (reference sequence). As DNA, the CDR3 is TGTGCCAGCAGCCAGCTAGCGGGGGCTCTCTACGAGCAGTACTTC. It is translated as CASSQLAGALYEQYF.